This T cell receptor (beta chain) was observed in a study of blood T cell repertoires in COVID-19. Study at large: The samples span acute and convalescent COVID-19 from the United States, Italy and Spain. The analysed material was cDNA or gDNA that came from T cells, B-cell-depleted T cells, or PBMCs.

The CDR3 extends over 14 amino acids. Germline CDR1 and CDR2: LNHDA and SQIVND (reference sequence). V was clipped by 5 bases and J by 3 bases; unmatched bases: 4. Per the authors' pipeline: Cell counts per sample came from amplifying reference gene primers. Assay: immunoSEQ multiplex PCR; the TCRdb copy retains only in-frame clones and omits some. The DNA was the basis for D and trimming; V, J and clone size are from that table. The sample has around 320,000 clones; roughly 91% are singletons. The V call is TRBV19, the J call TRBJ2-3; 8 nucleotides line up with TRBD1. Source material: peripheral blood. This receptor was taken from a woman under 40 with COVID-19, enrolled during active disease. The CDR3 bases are TGTGCCAGTAGTGTTCGACAGGGGACAGATACGCAGTATTTT. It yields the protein CASSVRQGTDTQYF. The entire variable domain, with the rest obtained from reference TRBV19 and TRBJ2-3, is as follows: DGGITQSPKYLFRKEGQNVTLSCEQNLNHDAMYWYRQDPGQGLRLIYYSQIVNDFQKGDIAEGYSVSREKKESFPLTVTSAQKNPTAFYLCASSVRQGTDTQYFGPGTRLTVL.